The 18 T cell receptor beta chains presented below share a single source sample, sequenced in a study of shared clonotypes between healthy human individuals. Libraries were prepared by immunoSEQ multiplex PCR; TCRdb keeps only in-frame clonotypes and omits some of them. The sample records 150,000 to 200,000 clones, 85% to 95% being singletons. The sequenced sample was naive CD4+ T cells sorted from blood. Described subset: CD45RA+ positively selected. All receptors come from a woman aged 25 to 39 in good health.

This chain links TRBV7-8 with TRBJ1-1, with unresolved D. V was pared by 1 base and J by 3 bases, with 9 bases between. This CDR3 contains 14 residues. Germline V CDR1 and CDR2: SGHVS, FQNEAQ. CDR3 bases: TGTGCCAGCAGCTTAGGGCCGTCCGACACTGAAGCTTTCTTT. It encodes CASSLGPSDTEAFF.

J is TRBJ1-5 and V is TRBV6-5; D is undetermined. CDR1 and CDR2 from the germline V gene are MNHEY and SVGAGI. The CDR3 consists of 13 residues. Trimming left V 6 bases short and J 1 base short, with 7 bases between. CDR3 region: CASSPGSNQPQHF. In DNA form, the CDR3 reads TGTGCCAGCAGCCCGGGAAGCAATCAGCCCCAGCATTTT.

Concerning this clone: Different DNA sequences within this sample yield the same CDR3. The chain has TRBV5-1 and TRBJ2-5; D ambiguous. The J call is in doubt because the DNA end fits TRBJ2-7 better. CDR1 SGHRS and CDR2 YFSETQ come from the germline V gene. The CDR3 length is 12 residues. DNA for the CDR3: TGCGCCAGCAGCTCCGGCTCCTACGAGCAGTACTTC. Its protein is CASSSGSYEQYF.

In this sample, this clone turned up once. J is TRBJ2-1 and V is TRBV19; 8 nucleotides align to TRBD2. This CDR3 is built from 17 residues. Germline-derived CDR1 and CDR2 are LNHDA and SQIVND (reference sequence). The trim removed 5 bases at V and 4 bases at J, leaving 13 bases unmatched. This CDR3 reads CASSPRGKLADYNEQFF. The CDR3 coding sequence is TGTGCCAGTAGTCCTAGGGGGAAACTAGCGGATTACAATGAGCAGTTCTTC.

V and J are TRBV7-2 and TRBJ2-4; D may be TRBD1 (6 bases). Germline-derived CDR1 and CDR2 are SGHTA and FQGNSA. V was clipped by 2 bases and J by 8 bases, with 13 bases between them. This CDR3 has 14 residues. The chain's CDR3 is CASSLWGPGHIQYF. The CDR3 bases are TGTGCCAGCAGCTTATGGGGGCCGGGGCACATTCAGTACTTC. Using reference TRBV7-2 and TRBJ2-4 for the parts outside the CDR3, the full variable domain is GAGVSQSPSNKVTEKGKDVELRCDPISGHTALYWYRQSLGQGLEFLIYFQGNSAPDKSGLPSDRFSAERTGGSVSTLTIQRTQQEDSAVYLCASSLWGPGHIQYFGAGTRLSVL.

The chain carries TRBV6-5 and TRBJ1-2; D might be TRBD1 (6 bases). The CDR3 extends over 15 amino acids. Germline V gives CDR1 MNHEY, CDR2 SVGAGI. V was shortened by 6 bases and J by 1 base, with 15 bases between the two germline ends. The CDR3 DNA sequence: TGTGCCAGCAGAGGTCCTCTCAGGGGTAACTATGGCTACACCTTC. It encodes CASRGPLRGNYGYTF.

This rearrangement joins TRBV10-3 to TRBJ2-7; D possibly corresponds to TRBD2 (6 bases). The V and J ends lost 4 bases and 7 bases respectively, with 14 bases between them. The length of the CDR3 is 13 residues. CDR1 and CDR2 from the germline V gene are ENHRY and SYGVKD. The CDR3 region has the DNA TGTGCCATCAGTGTAGGGCCCCGGGAGGAGCAGTACTTC. As protein: CAISVGPREEQYF.

The chain is built from TRBV16 and TRBJ1-5, with D perhaps matching TRBD1 (5 bases). This CDR3 has 15 amino acids. Germline assignment: CDR1 KGHSY and CDR2 FQNENV. Trimming left V 0 bases short and J 5 bases short, with 11 bases between. This CDR3 is CASSQSAGFDQPQHF. In DNA, the CDR3 is TGTGCCAGCAGCCAATCAGCAGGGTTTGATCAGCCCCAGCATTTT.

The CDR3 loop is CASSSDRGYEKLFF. The CDR3, as DNA: TGTGCCAGCAGTTCCGACAGGGGCTATGAAAAACTGTTTTTT. This chain connects TRBV2 to TRBJ1-4; 8 nucleotides align to TRBD1. Trimming cost V 5 bases and J 6 bases; bases outside gene matches: 5. The CDR3 runs to 14 residues. Germline V gene sequence: CDR1 SNHLY, CDR2 FYNNEI.

This chain links TRBV7-9 with TRBJ2-7; 7 nucleotides match TRBD1. The CDR3 runs 17 residues. The germline V gene has CDR1 SEHNR and CDR2 FQNEAQ (reference sequence). Germline trimming cut 5 bases from V and 3 bases from J; bases unmatched to any gene: 16. The CDR3 coding sequence is TGTGCCAGCAGCAGAGAGGTGGGGTCGGGACAGCTCTACGAGCAGTACTTC. Its protein product is CASSREVGSGQLYEQYF.

This chain uses TRBV11-3 with TRBJ2-7; a possible D gene is TRBD2 (6 bases). Per the germline V gene, CDR1 is SGHNT and CDR2 is YENEEA. The CDR3 is 11 amino acids. V was pared by 6 bases and J by 8 bases, with 11 bases between. CDR3: CASRTLAKQYF. CDR3 DNA: TGTGCCAGCAGGACACTAGCCAAGCAGTACTTC.

J is TRBJ2-3 and V is TRBV5-4; TRBD2 might be the D (5 bases). V lost 1 base and J lost 5, with 8 bases in between. The CDR3 sequence is 13 residues long. The germline CDR1 and CDR2 sequences are SGHNT and YYREEE (reference sequence). CDR3 sequence: CASSLFAGDTQYF. As DNA, the CDR3 is TGTGCCAGCAGCTTGTTCGCGGGAGATACGCAGTATTTT.

This chain uses TRBV28 with TRBJ2-7, with 7 bases aligning to TRBD1. V shed 3 bases and J 4 bases; nucleotides not matched to a gene: 6. The germline V gene has CDR1 MDHEN and CDR2 SYDVKM. The CDR3 contains 14 residues. The chain's CDR3 is CASSFDRVRYEQYF. CDR3 bases: TGTGCCAGCAGTTTCGACAGGGTCAGGTACGAGCAGTACTTC.

CDR3 amino acids: CASSFVSGYTF. DNA of the CDR3: TGTGCCAGCAGCTTCGTTAGTGGCTACACCTTC. This chain connects TRBV7-9 to TRBJ1-2; D unresolved. Germline CDR1 SEHNR, CDR2 FQNEAQ (reference sequence). The CDR3 has 11 residues. Trimming cost V 3 bases and J 7 bases, with 6 bases left between them. The variable domain in full, completed from reference TRBV7-9 and TRBJ1-2, reads DTGVSQNPRHKITKRGQNVTFRCDPISEHNRLYWYRQTLGQGPEFLTYFQNEAQLEKSRLLSDRFSAERPKGSFSTLEIQRTEQGDSAMYLCASSFVSGYTFGSGTRLTVV.

CDR3 sequence: CASSLDRAGANVLTF. The CDR3 DNA sequence: TGTGCCAGCAGTCTCGACAGGGCCGGGGCCAACGTCCTGACTTTC. The chain carries TRBV28 and TRBJ2-6, with 7 nucleotides matching TRBD1. With 5 bases clipped from V and 4 bases from J, the junction kept 5 bases outside the gene matches. This CDR3 spans 15 amino acids. Germline V gene data show CDR1 as MDHEN and CDR2 as SYDVKM. Full variable domain (missing parts from reference TRBV28 and TRBJ2-6): DVKVTQSSRYLVKRTGEKVFLECVQDMDHENMFWYRQDPGLGLRLIYFSYDVKMKEKGDIPEGYSVSREKKERFSLILESASTNQTSMYLCASSLDRAGANVLTFGAGSRLTVL.

This clone has a handful of counts. The V and J genes are TRBV6-1 and TRBJ1-3; a possible D gene is TRBD1 (6 bases). This CDR3 has 15 residues. The ends were cut back, 7 bases at V and 0 bases at J, with 13 bases in the middle. Germline V gene sequence: CDR1 MNHNS, CDR2 SASEGT. CDR3: CASKTGVASGNTIYF. The CDR3 coding sequence is TGTGCCAGCAAGACAGGTGTTGCCTCTGGAAACACCATATATTTT.

The chain carries TRBV4-2 and TRBJ2-5, with unresolved D. This CDR3 has 12 amino acids. The V and J ends lost 0 bases and 4 bases respectively, with 3 bases between them. Germline CDR1 LGHNA, CDR2 YNFKEQ. CDR3 bases: TGTGCCAGCAGCCAAGATTCAGAGACCCAGTACTTC. Translation: CASSQDSETQYF.

This clone is a singleton in its sample. The chain couples TRBV6-5 to TRBJ2-5; the D is unclear. The J call is doubtful: the DNA matches TRBJ2-7 better. Germline-derived CDR1 and CDR2 are MNHEY and SVGAGI. The CDR3 is 12 residues long. In DNA, the CDR3 is TGTGCCAGCAGCCTTGACACCTACGAGCAGTACTTC. This gives the protein CASSLDTYEQYF.